The entry that follows covers one TCR beta chain sequence. What it binds is unknown. Generated by immunoSEQ multiplex PCR, the TCRdb table keeps only in-frame clones and is missing some. Counted here are approximately 81,000 clones, roughly 85% occurring once; the ten biggest clones make up under 2.5%. This CDR3 has 14 residues. V shed 3 bases and J shed 7 bases, with 16 bases lying between them. CDR1 SEHNR and CDR2 FQNEAQ come from the germline V gene (reference sequence). The source of the sample is a study of a mutant IDH1 vaccine in newly diagnosed glioma. About the study: Patients received eight vaccinations in weeks 1, 3, 5, 7, 11, 15, 19, 23. Vaccination was launched 4-6 weeks after radiotherapy alone, or with temozolomide cycles.

Broader study findings: Across multiple MHC alleles, roughly 93% of patients had vaccine-induced responses.

Time point defined: week 23, last vaccination. Mutant IDH1 20-mer peptide, at 300 ug, made up each vaccine dose, with topical imiquimod. New IDH1-mutant, ATRX-lost WHO grade 3 or 4 astrocytomas occurred in donors. This chain uses TRBV7-9 with TRBJ2-7; the D call may be TRBD1 or TRBD2 (5 bases each). The source is a man aged 25 to 45 with glioma. Some clones in this sample may be carry-over from other donors' samples. The input for sequencing was PBMCs, taken from a glioma patient whose treatment included an IDH1 peptide vaccine. The CDR3 DNA is TGTGCCAGCAGCTTGCATGGGGCCGGGGTGGAGCAGTACTTC. Translating it yields CASSLHGAGVEQYF.